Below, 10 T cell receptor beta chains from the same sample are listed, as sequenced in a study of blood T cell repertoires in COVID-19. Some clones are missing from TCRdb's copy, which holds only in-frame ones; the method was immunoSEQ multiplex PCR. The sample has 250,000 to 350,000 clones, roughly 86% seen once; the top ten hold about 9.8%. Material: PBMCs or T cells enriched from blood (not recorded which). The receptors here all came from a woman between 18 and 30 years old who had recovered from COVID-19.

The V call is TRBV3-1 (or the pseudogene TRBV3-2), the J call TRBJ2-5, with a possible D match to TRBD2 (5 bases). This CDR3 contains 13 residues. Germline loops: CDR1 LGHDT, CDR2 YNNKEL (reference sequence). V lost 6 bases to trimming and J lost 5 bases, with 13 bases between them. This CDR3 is CASSGSGSETQYF. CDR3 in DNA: TGTGCCAGCAGTGGATCGGGGTCGGAGACCCAGTACTTC.

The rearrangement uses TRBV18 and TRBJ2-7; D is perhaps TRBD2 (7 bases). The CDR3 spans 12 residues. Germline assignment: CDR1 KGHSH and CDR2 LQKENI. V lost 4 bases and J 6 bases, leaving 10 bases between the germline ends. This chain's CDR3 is CASSHREGEQYF. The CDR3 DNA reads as TGTGCCAGCTCACACAGGGAGGGCGAGCAGTACTTC.

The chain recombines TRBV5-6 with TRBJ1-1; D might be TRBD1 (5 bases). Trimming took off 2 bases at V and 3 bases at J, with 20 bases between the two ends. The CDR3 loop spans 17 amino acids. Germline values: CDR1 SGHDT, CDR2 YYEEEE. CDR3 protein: CASSLATGAAEYTEAFF. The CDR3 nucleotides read TGTGCCAGCAGCTTAGCCACAGGTGCCGCGGAGTACACTGAAGCTTTCTTT. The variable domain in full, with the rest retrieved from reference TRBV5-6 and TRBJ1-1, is DAGVTQSPTHLIKTRGQQVTLRCSPKSGHDTVSWYQQALGQGPQFIFQYYEEEERQRGNFPDRFSGHQFPNYSSELNVNALLLGDSALYLCASSLATGAAEYTEAFFGQGTRLTVV.

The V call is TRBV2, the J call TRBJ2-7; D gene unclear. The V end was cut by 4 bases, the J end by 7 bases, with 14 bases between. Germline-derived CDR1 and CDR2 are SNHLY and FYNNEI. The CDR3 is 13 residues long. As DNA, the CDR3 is TGTGCCAGCAGTGTCGGTGCCCCCTTGGAGCAGTACTTC. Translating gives CASSVGAPLEQYF.

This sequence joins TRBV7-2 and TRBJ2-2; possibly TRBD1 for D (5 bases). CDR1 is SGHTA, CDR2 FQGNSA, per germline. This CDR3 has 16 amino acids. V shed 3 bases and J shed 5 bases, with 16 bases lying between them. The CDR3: CASSFIGAIDTGELFF. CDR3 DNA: TGTGCCAGCAGCTTCATAGGGGCCATTGATACCGGGGAGCTGTTTTTT. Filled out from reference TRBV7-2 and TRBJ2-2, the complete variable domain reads GAGVSQSPSNKVTEKGKDVELRCDPISGHTALYWYRQSLGQGLEFLIYFQGNSAPDKSGLPSDRFSAERTGGSVSTLTIQRTQQEDSAVYLCASSFIGAIDTGELFFGEGSRLTVL.

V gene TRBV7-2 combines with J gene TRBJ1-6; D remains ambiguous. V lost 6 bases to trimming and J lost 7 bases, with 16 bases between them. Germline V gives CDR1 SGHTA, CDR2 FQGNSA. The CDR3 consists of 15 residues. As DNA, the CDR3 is TGTGCCAGCAGGCCTAAGACACTTGCCAATTCACCCCTCCACTTT. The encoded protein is CASRPKTLANSPLHF.

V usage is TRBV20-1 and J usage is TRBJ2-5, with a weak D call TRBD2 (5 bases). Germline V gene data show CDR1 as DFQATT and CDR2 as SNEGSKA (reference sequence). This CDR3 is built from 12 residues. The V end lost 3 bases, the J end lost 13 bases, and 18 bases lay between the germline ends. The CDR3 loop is CSASPKEGLPYF. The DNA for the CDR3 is TGCAGTGCTAGTCCTAAGGAAGGACTCCCGTACTTC.

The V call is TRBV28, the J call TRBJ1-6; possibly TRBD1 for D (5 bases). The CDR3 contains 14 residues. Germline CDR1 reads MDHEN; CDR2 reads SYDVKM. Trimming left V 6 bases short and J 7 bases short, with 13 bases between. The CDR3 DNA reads TGTGCCAGCAGCCAGGGTAGTCCAAATTCACCCCTCCACTTT. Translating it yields CASSQGSPNSPLHF.

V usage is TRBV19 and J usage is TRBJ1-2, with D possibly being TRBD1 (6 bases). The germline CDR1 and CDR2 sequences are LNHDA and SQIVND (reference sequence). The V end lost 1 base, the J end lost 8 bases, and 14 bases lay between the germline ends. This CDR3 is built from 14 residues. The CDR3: CASSIGGRGGGYTF. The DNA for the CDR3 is TGTGCCAGTAGTATAGGGGGGCGCGGGGGAGGCTACACCTTC.

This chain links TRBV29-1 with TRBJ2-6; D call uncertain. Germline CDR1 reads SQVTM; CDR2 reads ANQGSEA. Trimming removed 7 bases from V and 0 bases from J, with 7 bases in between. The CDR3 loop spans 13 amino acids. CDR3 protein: CSAYPSGANVLTF. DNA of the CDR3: TGCAGCGCATATCCCTCTGGGGCCAACGTCCTGACTTTC.